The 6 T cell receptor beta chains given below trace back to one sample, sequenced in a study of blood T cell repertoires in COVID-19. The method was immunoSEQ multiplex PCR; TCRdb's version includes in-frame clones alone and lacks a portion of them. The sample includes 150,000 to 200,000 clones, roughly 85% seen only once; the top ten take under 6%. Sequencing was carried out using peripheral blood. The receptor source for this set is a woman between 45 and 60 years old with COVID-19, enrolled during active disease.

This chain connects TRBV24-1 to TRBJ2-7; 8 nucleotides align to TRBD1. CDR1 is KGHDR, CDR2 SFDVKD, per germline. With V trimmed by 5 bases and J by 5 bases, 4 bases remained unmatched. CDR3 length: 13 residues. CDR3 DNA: TGTGCCACCAGTGTGGCAGGGGGCAACGAGCAGTACTTC. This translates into CATSVAGGNEQYF.

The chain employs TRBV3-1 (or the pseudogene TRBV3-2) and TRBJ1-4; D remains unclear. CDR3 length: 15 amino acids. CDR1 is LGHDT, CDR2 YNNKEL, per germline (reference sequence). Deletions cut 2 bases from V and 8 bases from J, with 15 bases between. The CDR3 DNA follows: TGTGCCAGCAGCCAAAAATCCGGGCAGCGGGAAAAACTGTTTTTT. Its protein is CASSQKSGQREKLFF.

CDR3 sequence reads: CASSSLRPGLQETQYF. For the CDR3, the DNA is TGTGCCAGCAGCAGCCTGCGACCGGGACTACAAGAGACCCAGTACTTC. This chain joins TRBV21-1 and TRBJ2-5; the table's D call of TRBD2 was not tested on the DNA. TRBV21-1 is a pseudogene. CDR3 length: 16 residues.

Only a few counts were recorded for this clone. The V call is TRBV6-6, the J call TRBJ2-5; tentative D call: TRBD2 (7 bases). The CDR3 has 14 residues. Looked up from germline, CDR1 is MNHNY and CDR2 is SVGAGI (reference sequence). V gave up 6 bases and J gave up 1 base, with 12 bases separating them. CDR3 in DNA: TGTGCCAGCAGACAGGGCGGGAGCCAAGAGACCCAGTACTTC. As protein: CASRQGGSQETQYF.

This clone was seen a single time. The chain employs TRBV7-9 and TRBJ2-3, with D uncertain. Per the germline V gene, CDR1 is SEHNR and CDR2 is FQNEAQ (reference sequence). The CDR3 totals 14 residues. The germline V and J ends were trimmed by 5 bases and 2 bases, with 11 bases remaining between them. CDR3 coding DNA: TGTGCCAGCAGCCCCTCACAGATCACAGATACGCAGTATTTT. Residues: CASSPSQITDTQYF.

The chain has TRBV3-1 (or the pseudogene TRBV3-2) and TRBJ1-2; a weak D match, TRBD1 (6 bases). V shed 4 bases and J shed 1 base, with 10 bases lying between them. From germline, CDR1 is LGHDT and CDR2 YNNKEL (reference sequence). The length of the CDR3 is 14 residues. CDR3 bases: TGTGCCAGCAGCCCGGACAGCAATAACTATGGCTACACCTTC. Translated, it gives CASSPDSNNYGYTF.